The present TCR beta chain was sequenced within a study of blood T cell repertoires in COVID-19. Across the study: Samples of COVID-19 (acute and convalescent) were obtained from the United States, Italy and Spain.

Sequencing used immunoSEQ multiplex PCR; TCRdb keeps in-frame clones, though not all of them. The sample records about 350,000 clones, about 88% being singletons. Concerning this clone itself: The germline gene is not matched at one end of the junction; a read error may be the cause.

The V gene's germline CDR1 is SGHRS and CDR2 YFSETQ. The CDR3 has 13 residues. Participants were aged roughly 18 to 89 years from approximately 24 US areas. Participants' own reports of clinical history determined their cohort assignment. Two consecutive negative NP/OP PCR tests, clearance, or resolved symptoms defined Cohort 3 recovery. The sample comprised PBMCs or T cells enriched from blood (not recorded which). The receptor's source is a woman aged 30 to 39 who had recovered from COVID-19. This chain links TRBV5-1 with TRBJ2-7; 9 positions agree with TRBD1. CDR3 sequence: CASSLGDRATGSF. CDR3 sequence (DNA): TGCGCCAGCAGCTTGGGGGACAGGGCGACCGGTAGCTTC.